This entry lists 14 T cell receptor beta chains sequenced from one sample in a study of beta chain features in type 1 diabetes (dated by TCRdb to 2016 to 2018). Library preparation was by the immunoSEQ multiplex PCR assay. All of the isolated RNA was reverse transcribed with the High Capacity cDNA Reverse Transcription Kit, so expressed TCRB transcripts were sequenced. TCRdb took this table from immuneACCESS and kept in-frame rearrangements with V and J called. Such tables lack part of the clones; where checked against another copy, unresolved V genes explain under half of the gap, and the rest is unexplained. This sample comprises under 800,000 clones, around a sixth of them detected only once. Roughly 0.098% of the sample lies in the top ten. The sample consisted of naive CD4+ T cells from blood. The cell subset or site tag for this specimen amounts to: true naive CD4+ T cells. The receptors here all came from a man in his late teens or twenties in good health.

The chain uses TRBV29-1 and TRBJ1-1, with a possible D match to TRBD1 (6 bases). This CDR3 has 14 amino acids. Germline lookup yields CDR1 SQVTM and CDR2 ANQGSEA. V gave up 6 bases and J gave up 0 bases, with 14 bases separating them. The CDR3 region has the DNA TGCAGCGTACGATTGACAGGCCTGAACACTGAAGCTTTCTTT. Translated, it gives CSVRLTGLNTEAFF.

The chain uses TRBV19 and TRBJ2-3; 11 bases line up with TRBD2. The V and J ends lost 7 bases and 2 bases, in that order; junction bases with no gene match: 14. This CDR3 is 18 amino acids long. Germline CDR1 reads LNHDA; CDR2 reads SQIVND (reference sequence). The CDR3 nucleotides read TGTGCCAGTAACGAGCGTAGCGGGGGGGTAAAAAACACAGATACGCAGTATTTT. Translating it yields CASNERSGGVKNTDTQYF.

This chain uses TRBV5-1 with TRBJ2-1, with TRBD1 matching 10 bases. The CDR3 length is 15 residues. The germline gives CDR1 SGHRS, CDR2 YFSETQ. Trimming took 0 bases from V and 6 from J; bases not matched to a gene: 3. The chain's CDR3 is CASSLARTGGNEQFF. CDR3 DNA: TGCGCCAGCAGCTTGGCGAGGACAGGGGGCAATGAGCAGTTCTTC. The full variable domain, in which reference TRBV5-1 and TRBJ2-1 provide the parts outside the CDR3, is KAGVTQTPRYLIKTRGQQVTLSCSPISGHRSVSWYQQTPGQGLQFLFEYFSETQRNKGNFPGRFSGRQFSNSRSEMNVSTLELGDSALYLCASSLARTGGNEQFFGPGTRLTVL.

The chain carries TRBV11-2 and TRBJ2-1; 7 positions agree with TRBD2. V lost 0 bases to trimming and J lost 1 base; unmatched junction nucleotides: 6. Germline values: CDR1 SGHAT, CDR2 FQNNGV. The CDR3 consists of 17 residues. CDR3 region: CASSLDRLAASYNEQFF. Here the CDR3 DNA reads TGTGCCAGCAGCTTAGATCGGCTAGCGGCATCCTACAATGAGCAGTTCTTC.

A few counts support this clone. This sequence joins TRBV29-1 and TRBJ1-2, with 9 bases that match TRBD1. Trimming at V came to 4 bases and at J to 7 bases, leaving 7 bases not matched to a gene. Looked up from germline, CDR1 is SQVTM and CDR2 is ANQGSEA. This CDR3 has 13 residues. Written as DNA, the CDR3 is TGCAGCGTTGGTCTGGGACAGGGTCTTGGCTACACCTTC. This gives the protein CSVGLGQGLGYTF.

The DNA for the CDR3 is TGTGCCAGCTCACTTTTGGATGTGAACACTGAAGCTTTCTTT. Amino acids: CASSLLDVNTEAFF. J is TRBJ1-1 and V is TRBV18; D is undetermined. Germline V gives CDR1 KGHSH, CDR2 LQKENI. V lost 4 bases and J lost 0, with 9 bases in between. The CDR3 sequence is 14 residues long.

This clone has only a few counts. The V gene is TRBV28, the J gene TRBJ2-7; 10 bases are shared with TRBD1. Trimming removed 6 bases from V and 5 bases from J; junction bases left unmatched: 7. The CDR3 has 14 residues. From germline, CDR1 is MDHEN and CDR2 SYDVKM. For the CDR3, the DNA is TGTGCCAGCAGACCGGGACAGGGGCCCCACGAGCAGTACTTC. Residues: CASRPGQGPHEQYF. The full variable domain, its missing parts supplied by reference TRBV28 and TRBJ2-7, is DVKVTQSSRYLVKRTGEKVFLECVQDMDHENMFWYRQDPGLGLRLIYFSYDVKMKEKGDIPEGYSVSREKKERFSLILESASTNQTSMYLCASRPGQGPHEQYFGPGTRLTVT.

The chain has TRBV6-6 and TRBJ1-1; D gene unclear. The germline gives CDR1 MNHNY, CDR2 SVGAGI (reference sequence). V lost 6 bases and J lost 1, with 3 bases in between. The CDR3 extends over 11 amino acids. Written as DNA, the CDR3 is TGTGCCAGCAGAGGGAACACTGAAGCTTTCTTT. It is translated as CASRGNTEAFF.

This chain joins TRBV4-3 and TRBJ1-6; D possibly corresponds to TRBD1 (5 bases). V shed 2 bases and J shed 6 bases, with 5 bases lying between them. Germline assignment: CDR1 LGHNA and CDR2 YSLEER. The CDR3 is made up of 13 amino acids. The CDR3 DNA is TGCGCCAGCAGCCAACAGGGTAATTCACCCCTCCACTTT. The encoded protein is CASSQQGNSPLHF.

The table lists this clone with a few counts. The chain joins TRBV30 to TRBJ1-3, with 9 bases aligning to TRBD1. This CDR3 comprises 15 residues. With V trimmed by 2 bases and J by 4 bases, 6 bases remained unmatched. Germline CDR1 is GTSNPN and CDR2 is SVGIG (reference sequence). CDR3 amino acids: CAWSPPGTGGNTIYF. CDR3 nucleotides: TGTGCCTGGAGTCCCCCTGGGACAGGGGGAAACACCATATATTTT.

The genes are TRBV7-2 and TRBJ2-7; 10 bases agree with TRBD2. CDR3 size: 14 residues. Losses at the gene ends were 5 bases for V and 5 bases for J; bases not matched to a gene: 6. In germline, CDR1 is SGHTA, CDR2 FQGNSA. This chain's CDR3 is CASSPRTSGHEQYF. The CDR3 region has the DNA TGTGCCAGCAGCCCGCGGACTAGCGGTCACGAGCAGTACTTC.

This clone was observed a few times. The J gene is TRBJ2-7, the V gene TRBV7-9, with TRBD1 matching 7 bases. Per germline, CDR1 SEHNR and CDR2 FQNEAQ (reference sequence). V lost 4 bases to trimming and J lost 3 bases; unmatched junction nucleotides: 9. The CDR3 contains 15 residues. In DNA, the CDR3 is TGTGCCAGCAGCTACGGACAGGTTGGGAGCTACGAGCAGTACTTC. It translates to CASSYGQVGSYEQYF.

The table lists this clone with a few counts. The rearrangement joins TRBV19 to TRBJ1-2; TRBD1 agrees at 9 bases. V shed 4 bases, J shed 8 bases, and the junction held 5 bases outside the gene matches. The CDR3 is 13 residues long. Germline V CDR1 and CDR2: LNHDA, SQIVND (reference sequence). This CDR3 is CASSTQGAYGYTF. Written as DNA, the CDR3 is TGTGCCAGTAGTACACAGGGGGCGTACGGCTACACCTTC.

The rearrangement uses TRBV6-1 and TRBJ1-2, with a tentative D call TRBD1 (6 bases). V was trimmed by 5 bases and J by 7 bases, leaving 14 bases between them. Germline lookup yields CDR1 MNHNS and CDR2 SASEGT. The CDR3 contains 13 residues. CDR3 in DNA: TGTGCCAGCAGTCAGGGGTGGCGGGGTGGCTACACCTTC. Amino acids: CASSQGWRGGYTF.